The 19 T cell receptor beta chains in this list originate from one sample, sequenced in a study of T-cell reconstitution after alpha-beta-depleted transplantation in children. Preparation of the TCRbeta library used unique molecular identifiers. TCRdb ran MiXCR on the PCR reads and lists one entry per CDR3 protein. The table lists 640,000 or so distinct CDR3 sequences, approximately 17% of them singletons. Source: PBMCs from the stem cell graft donor, taken from the stem cell graft. The receptors were sampled from a human donor who donated a stem cell graft to a child with acute myeloid leukemia.

This clonotype was seen a handful of times. V gene TRBV28 combines with J gene TRBJ1-6, with D uncertain. Per the germline V gene, CDR1 is MDHEN and CDR2 is SYDVKM. The CDR3 covers 14 residues. The ends were cut back, 5 bases at V and 14 bases at J, with 19 bases in the middle. CDR3 sequence (DNA): TGTGCCAGCAGTCGGGCTATTAACCCCAGAGCCCTCCACTTT. Protein: CASSRAINPRALHF.

This clonotype was observed at least ten times. The gene calls are TRBV7-9 and TRBJ2-1; no firm D call. This CDR3 has 14 residues. Per the germline V gene, CDR1 is SEHNR and CDR2 is FQNEAQ (reference sequence). V lost 6 bases and J lost 1, with 10 bases in between. CDR3 sequence (DNA): TGTGCCAGCAGGGGTAGTGTATCCTACAATGAGCAGTTCTTC. This gives the protein CASRGSVSYNEQFF.

Points on this clonotype: A read error is possible here, since a much larger clone lies one base away. This rearrangement joins TRBV29-1 to TRBJ2-6, with TRBD1 as a possible D gene (5 bases). CDR3 length equals 13 residues. V lost 7 bases and J 4 bases, leaving 11 bases between the germline ends. The germline V gene has CDR1 SQVTM and CDR2 ANQGSEA. The CDR3 spells CSAKGPGANVLTF. Written as DNA, the CDR3 is TGCAGCGCAAAGGGGCCCGGGGCCAACGTCCTGACTTTC.

This clonotype was seen ten or more times. The chain combines TRBV5-1 with TRBJ2-2; D perhaps matches TRBD1 (6 bases). Trimming took 9 bases from V and 7 from J, leaving 19 bases between them. The germline CDR1 and CDR2 sequences are SGHRS and YFSETQ. This CDR3 region has 14 residues. The CDR3 sequence is CATKAFRGNGELFF. The CDR3 nucleotides read TGCGCCACCAAGGCCTTCAGGGGAAACGGGGAGCTGTTTTTT.

A remark on this clonotype: One junction end disagrees with the germline gene, perhaps due to a read error. V and J are TRBV7-2 and TRBJ2-7; D possibly corresponds to TRBD1 (5 bases). The V gene's germline CDR1 is SGHTA and CDR2 FQGNSA. The CDR3 consists of 12 residues. The CDR3 DNA reads as TGTGCCGGCAGCTTAGAAGGGGCCAAGCAGTACTTC. It yields the protein CAGSLEGAKQYF. Supplemented by reference TRBV7-2 and TRBJ2-7, the full variable domain reads GAGVSQSPSNKVTEKGKDVELRCDPISGHTALYWYRQSLGQGLEFLIYFQGNSAPDKSGLPSDRFSAERTGGSVSTLTIQRTQQEDSAVYLCAGSLEGAKQYFGPGTRLTVT.

This clonotype appeared a few times. The V and J genes are TRBV12-3 or TRBV12-4 and TRBJ1-6; no definite D call. The CDR3 has 15 amino acids. Trimming took 2 bases from V and 7 from J, leaving 12 bases between them. The CDR3 DNA follows: TGTGCCAGCAGTTTAAGGGCCAATGGGAATTCACCCCTCCACTTT. Protein sequence: CASSLRANGNSPLHF.

This clonotype turned up a few times. The chain joins TRBV11-2 to TRBJ2-1; D is possibly TRBD2 (6 bases). This CDR3 has 15 residues. From germline, CDR1 is SGHAT and CDR2 FQNNGV. Trimming removed 7 bases at V and 0 bases at J, with 13 bases between. CDR3 protein: CASIPTGDSYNEQFF. Written as DNA, the CDR3 is TGTGCCAGCATCCCTACGGGGGACTCCTACAATGAGCAGTTCTTC.

The chain recombines TRBV7-9 with TRBJ2-3, with 7 bases matching TRBD1. CDR1 is SEHNR, CDR2 FQNEAQ, per germline (reference sequence). This CDR3 is 15 amino acids long. V was pared by 5 bases and J by 0 bases, with 5 bases of the junction left unmatched. The CDR3 loop is CASSEGQTSTDTQYF. The CDR3 DNA reads TGTGCCAGCAGCGAGGGACAGACTAGCACAGATACGCAGTATTTT.

This clonotype has ten or more counts. The gene calls are TRBV20-1 and TRBJ2-7; no clear D gene. Trimming pared 3 bases from V and 3 bases from J, leaving 9 bases between. The germline V gene has CDR1 DFQATT and CDR2 SNEGSKA (reference sequence). The CDR3 has 12 residues. The CDR3 loop reads CSASPGGYEQYV. CDR3 coding DNA: TGCAGTGCTAGCCCCGGCGGCTACGAGCAGTACGTC.

This clonotype was counted at least ten times. J is TRBJ1-5 and V is TRBV12-3 or TRBV12-4, with D tentatively TRBD1 (5 bases). Deletions cut 6 bases from V and 6 bases from J, with 12 bases between. CDR3 length equals 13 residues. For the CDR3, the DNA is TGTGCCAGCAGCTTCAGGGCCGGTCAGCCCCAGCATTTT. The encoded protein is CASSFRAGQPQHF.

This clonotype has a count of ten or more. The chain joins TRBV20-1 to TRBJ2-7; D unresolved. The V end was cut by 0 bases, the J end by 2 bases, with 8 bases between. The CDR3 runs 13 residues. Per the germline V gene, CDR1 is DFQATT and CDR2 is SNEGSKA (reference sequence). CDR3 nucleotide sequence: TGCAGTGCTAGAGATGTGCAAACCTACGAGCAGTACTTC. Its protein product is CSARDVQTYEQYF.

This clonotype was seen at least ten times. The rearrangement links TRBV7-9 to TRBJ2-7; D unclear. The CDR3 contains 16 residues. From germline, CDR1 is SEHNR and CDR2 FQNEAQ (reference sequence). The ends were cut back, 1 base at V and 3 bases at J, with 16 bases in the middle. DNA for the CDR3: TGTGCCAGCAGCTTAGAAGGCAACGAAGCAATCTACGAGCAGTACTTC. This encodes CASSLEGNEAIYEQYF.

This clonotype was observed many times. This sequence joins TRBV24-1 and TRBJ2-1, with unresolved D. Germline V gene sequence: CDR1 KGHDR, CDR2 SFDVKD. The CDR3 length is 13 residues. V was clipped by 0 bases and J by 8 bases, with 7 bases between them. As DNA, the CDR3 is TGTGCCACCAGTGATTTGCATATGGATGAGCAGTTCTTC. Its protein product is CATSDLHMDEQFF.

The sample holds many counts of this clonotype. J is TRBJ1-2 and V is TRBV9; D call uncertain. V was pared by 0 bases and J by 8 bases, with 8 bases between. The CDR3 consists of 12 residues. The germline V gene encodes CDR1 SGDLS and CDR2 YYNGEE. CDR3 bases: TGTGCCAGCAGCGTAGCGTCACGCGGCTACACCTTC. It codes for CASSVASRGYTF. Full variable domain (missing parts from reference TRBV9 and TRBJ1-2): DSGVTQTPKHLITATGQRVTLRCSPRSGDLSVYWYQQSLDQGLQFLIQYYNGEERAKGNILERFSAQQFPDLHSELNLSSLELGDSALYFCASSVASRGYTFGSGTRLTVV.

The genes are TRBV7-2 and TRBJ1-2, with TRBD1 matching 7 bases. The CDR3 is 14 residues long. Germline V gene lookup returns CDR1 SGHTA and CDR2 FQGNSA. V dropped 2 bases and J dropped 4; count of bases not matched to a gene: 4. The CDR3 DNA is TGTGCCAGCAGCTTAAACGCAGGGGGCTATGGCTACACCTTC. Translating it yields CASSLNAGGYGYTF. Full variable domain (missing parts from reference TRBV7-2 and TRBJ1-2): GAGVSQSPSNKVTEKGKDVELRCDPISGHTALYWYRQSLGQGLEFLIYFQGNSAPDKSGLPSDRFSAERTGGSVSTLTIQRTQQEDSAVYLCASSLNAGGYGYTFGSGTRLTVV.

This clonotype was seen a few times. The genes are TRBV20-1 and TRBJ2-7; 8 bases fit TRBD1. V gave up 0 bases and J gave up 5 bases; unmatched junction bases: 6. The germline V gene has CDR1 DFQATT and CDR2 SNEGSKA (reference sequence). The length of the CDR3 is 14 residues. The CDR3 loop is CSARERDRGHEQYF. The CDR3 DNA reads as TGCAGTGCTAGAGAACGTGACAGGGGTCACGAGCAGTACTTC.

This clonotype has a count of ten or more. The rearrangement uses TRBV20-1 and TRBJ2-7; 12 bases agree with TRBD2. This CDR3 has 13 amino acids. The J segment lost 3 bases and the V segment lost 6 bases, leaving 3 bases of the junction unmatched. Germline CDR1 is DFQATT and CDR2 is SNEGSKA (reference sequence). CDR3: CSAASGGDYEQYF. In DNA form, the CDR3 reads TGCAGTGCAGCTAGCGGGGGGGACTACGAGCAGTACTTC.

There are many counts of this clonotype. The V gene is TRBV20-1, the J gene TRBJ2-1, with D hard to call. With 3 bases removed from V and 7 bases from J, the gap between germline ends came to 7 bases. Germline V gene lookup returns CDR1 DFQATT and CDR2 SNEGSKA (reference sequence). CDR3 length: 11 residues. CDR3 coding DNA: TGCAGTGCTAGGAGGTTAAATGAGCAGTTCTTC. It specifies CSARRLNEQFF.

This clonotype was observed many times. The chain links TRBV20-1 to TRBJ1-6; D remains unclear. V was pared by 2 bases and J by 7 bases, with 12 bases between. This CDR3 has 14 amino acids. Germline V gene data show CDR1 as DFQATT and CDR2 as SNEGSKA (reference sequence). CDR3 DNA sequence: TGCAGTGCTAGATCTGAGTTTGGAAATTCACCCCTCCACTTT. Translating it yields CSARSEFGNSPLHF.